A single sample gave rise to the 30 T cell receptor beta chains below, sequenced in a study of blood T cell repertoires in COVID-19. TCRdb keeps only in-frame clones here, not all; method: immunoSEQ multiplex PCR. The sample records some 230,000 clones, roughly nine tenths being singletons. The source material was PBMCs or T cells enriched from blood (not recorded which). These receptors originate from a woman between 18 and 30 years old in a cohort exposed to, infected with or recovered from COVID-19 (not recorded which).

The rearrangement uses TRBV15 and TRBJ1-3, with 7 bases fitting TRBD1. The trim removed 5 bases at V and 1 base at J, leaving 2 bases unmatched. This CDR3 region has 14 residues. Looked up from germline, CDR1 is LNHNV and CDR2 is YYDKDF (reference sequence). In nucleotides, the CDR3 is TGTGCCACCAGCTCGACAGGGTCTGGAAACACCATATATTTT. As protein: CATSSTGSGNTIYF. Drawing the rest from reference TRBV15 and TRBJ1-3, the complete variable domain is DAMVIQNPRYQVTQFGKPVTLSCSQTLNHNVMYWYQQKSSQAPKLLFHYYDKDFNNEADTPDNFQSRRPNTSFCFLDIRSPGLGDTAMYLCATSSTGSGNTIYFGEGSWLTVV.

V and J are TRBV21-1 and TRBJ1-2; TRBD1 is the table's D call and was not checked against the DNA. TRBV21-1 is a listed pseudogene. The CDR3 loop spans 17 amino acids. CDR3 coding DNA: TGTGCCAGCAGCAAAGAAGGAACTGGACAGGGAAACTATGGCTACACCTTC. It encodes CASSKEGTGQGNYGYTF.

A single count supports this clone. V gene TRBV12-3 or TRBV12-4 combines with J gene TRBJ1-2; 7 bases agree with TRBD1. The CDR3 is 11 amino acids. With V trimmed by 5 bases and J by 7 bases, 1 base remained unmatched. In DNA form, the CDR3 reads TGTGCCAGCAGTAACAGGGGTGGCTACACCTTC. Amino acid sequence: CASSNRGGYTF.

The chain uses TRBV6-5 and TRBJ2-2, with a tentative D call TRBD2 (6 bases). CDR1 and CDR2 from the germline V gene are MNHEY and SVGAGI. The ends were cut back, 0 bases at V and 5 bases at J, with 7 bases in the middle. The CDR3 loop spans 14 amino acids. The CDR3 DNA follows: TGTGCCAGCAGTTACTCTGGGGGGACCGGGGAGCTGTTTTTT. Translation: CASSYSGGTGELFF.

V gene TRBV2 combines with J gene TRBJ1-2; D uncertain. Germline values: CDR1 SNHLY, CDR2 FYNNEI. The CDR3 covers 12 residues. Trimming removed 6 bases at V and 2 bases at J, with 7 bases between. The CDR3 reads CASRRENYGYTF. The CDR3 DNA is TGTGCCAGCAGGAGGGAGAACTATGGCTACACCTTC.

This clone was counted once. The chain uses TRBV6-5 and TRBJ1-1; unclear D gene. With 2 bases removed from V and 4 bases from J, the gap between germline ends came to 8 bases. The CDR3 spans 13 residues. Germline CDR1 MNHEY, CDR2 SVGAGI. Here the CDR3 reads CASSYSRGTEAFF. For the CDR3, the DNA is TGTGCCAGCAGTTACAGCCGGGGCACTGAAGCTTTCTTT.

The V call is TRBV19, the J call TRBJ2-2; 13 bases align to TRBD2. Trimming took 3 bases from V and 8 from J; bases not matched to a gene: 6. The germline gives CDR1 LNHDA, CDR2 SQIVND (reference sequence). The CDR3 extends over 16 amino acids. The CDR3 nucleotides read TGTGCCAGTAGTATCTACTCGACTAGCGGGAGGGGGGAGCTGTTTTTT. It is translated as CASSIYSTSGRGELFF. The full variable domain, with the rest looked up from reference TRBV19 and TRBJ2-2, is DGGITQSPKYLFRKEGQNVTLSCEQNLNHDAMYWYRQDPGQGLRLIYYSQIVNDFQKGDIAEGYSVSREKKESFPLTVTSAQKNPTAFYLCASSIYSTSGRGELFFGEGSRLTVL.

This clone was counted once. The rearrangement links TRBV11-1 to TRBJ1-1; 10 positions match TRBD1. Trimming took 5 bases from V and 0 from J; bases not matched to a gene: 6. The CDR3 is made up of 16 amino acids. Germline V gives CDR1 SGHAT, CDR2 FQDESV (reference sequence). Here the CDR3 reads CASSGTGANLNTEAFF. The CDR3 DNA reads as TGTGCCAGCAGCGGGACAGGGGCTAACCTGAACACTGAAGCTTTCTTT. The full variable domain, rest sourced from reference TRBV11-1 and TRBJ1-1, is EAEVAQSPRYKITEKSQAVAFWCDPISGHATLYWYRQILGQGPELLVQFQDESVVDDSQLPKDRFSAERLKGVDSTLKIQPAELGDSAMYLCASSGTGANLNTEAFFGQGTRLTVV.

The V call is TRBV19, the J call TRBJ1-3; D is possibly TRBD1 (5 bases). Germline CDR1 LNHDA, CDR2 SQIVND (reference sequence). The CDR3 is made up of 13 amino acids. V lost 5 bases and J lost 6, with 11 bases in between. Here the CDR3 DNA reads TGTGCCAGTAGTCTCAGGGAGGAAAACACCATATATTTT. Its translation: CASSLREENTIYF.

V is TRBV6-5 and J is TRBJ1-2; D unresolved. Trimming left V 2 bases short and J 4 bases short, with 14 bases between. This CDR3 contains 15 residues. Germline assignment: CDR1 MNHEY and CDR2 SVGAGI. The chain's CDR3 is CASSYEWQASYGYTF. The CDR3 nucleotides are TGTGCCAGCAGTTACGAGTGGCAGGCCAGCTATGGCTACACCTTC.

The chain carries TRBV6-5 and TRBJ1-1; D is unresolved. Germline CDR1 MNHEY, CDR2 SVGAGI. V gave up 4 bases and J gave up 1 base, with 10 bases separating them. There are 14 residues in the CDR3. The CDR3 reads CASSSWEPNTEAFF. The CDR3 DNA reads as TGTGCCAGCAGTTCTTGGGAGCCGAACACTGAAGCTTTCTTT.

V usage is TRBV6-5 and J usage is TRBJ1-4; D gene ambiguous. The CDR3 is 14 amino acids. CDR1 is MNHEY, CDR2 SVGAGI, per germline. The germline V and J ends were trimmed by 6 bases and 4 bases, with 12 bases remaining between them. The CDR3 spells CASRMGGNNEKLFF. The CDR3 DNA sequence: TGTGCCAGCAGAATGGGAGGGAATAATGAAAAACTGTTTTTT.

The V call is TRBV5-1, the J call TRBJ1-2, with 7 bases that match TRBD1. Losses at the gene ends were 4 bases for V and 0 bases for J; bases not matched to a gene: 3. The V gene's germline CDR1 is SGHRS and CDR2 YFSETQ. The CDR3 spans 14 residues. CDR3 loop: CASSRDSPNYGYTF. The CDR3 DNA sequence: TGCGCCAGCAGCCGGGACAGCCCTAACTATGGCTACACCTTC. Filled out from reference TRBV5-1 and TRBJ1-2, the complete variable domain reads KAGVTQTPRYLIKTRGQQVTLSCSPISGHRSVSWYQQTPGQGLQFLFEYFSETQRNKGNFPGRFSGRQFSNSRSEMNVSTLELGDSALYLCASSRDSPNYGYTFGSGTRLTVV.

The gene calls are TRBV5-1 and TRBJ2-3, with 12 bases fitting TRBD2. The junction had 5 bases not matched to a gene; V was cut back by 5 bases and J by 4 bases. This CDR3 has 15 amino acids. The V gene's germline CDR1 is SGHRS and CDR2 YFSETQ. CDR3 amino acids: CASSSTSGGSDTQYF. The CDR3 region has the DNA TGCGCCAGCAGTAGTACTAGCGGGGGGTCAGATACGCAGTATTTT.

V gene TRBV7-3 combines with J gene TRBJ2-3, with 11 bases identical to TRBD2. Germline V CDR1 and CDR2: SGHTA, FQGTGA. This CDR3 has 17 residues. The V gene end was trimmed by 5 bases and the J gene end by 1 base; junction bases not matched to a gene: 8. CDR3 protein: CASSVSLTSGGTDTQYF. The CDR3 nucleotides read TGTGCCAGCAGCGTATCTTTGACTAGCGGGGGCACAGATACGCAGTATTTT.

This chain connects TRBV5-4 to TRBJ2-3; TRBD2 agrees at 12 bases. The junction had 7 bases not matched to a gene; V was cut back by 2 bases and J by 6 bases. In germline, CDR1 is SGHNT, CDR2 YYREEE (reference sequence). The CDR3 runs to 16 residues. CDR3 in amino acids: CASSFGLAGPMDTQYF. CDR3 DNA: TGTGCCAGCAGCTTCGGACTAGCGGGGCCAATGGATACGCAGTATTTT.

This chain links TRBV5-6 with TRBJ1-2, with D tentatively TRBD1 (5 bases). This CDR3 contains 14 residues. Trimming shortened V by 6 bases and J by 4 bases, and 16 bases separated the two germline ends. Germline V gene sequence: CDR1 SGHDT, CDR2 YYEEEE. The CDR3: CASTETTVAYGYTF. The CDR3 DNA sequence: TGTGCCAGCACTGAGACGACAGTGGCCTATGGCTACACCTTC.

This chain links TRBV4-1 with TRBJ1-4, with 7 bases aligning to TRBD1. The length of the CDR3 is 19 residues. V was pared by 0 bases and J by 3 bases, with 13 bases of the junction left unmatched. Germline V CDR1 and CDR2: MGHRA, YSYEKL. The CDR3 reads CASSQDRVAGGEPNEKLFF. CDR3 DNA: TGCGCCAGCAGCCAAGATCGGGTGGCAGGGGGTGAGCCTAATGAAAAACTGTTTTTT.

The V gene is TRBV19, the J gene TRBJ2-3; 7 positions match TRBD2. Germline V gives CDR1 LNHDA, CDR2 SQIVND (reference sequence). The CDR3 is made up of 15 amino acids. The J segment lost 3 bases and the V segment lost 1 base, leaving 4 bases of the junction unmatched. CDR3 sequence reads: CASSIVGGRTDTQYF. The CDR3 DNA reads as TGTGCCAGTAGTATAGTGGGGGGGAGAACAGATACGCAGTATTTT.

The chain combines TRBV3-1 (or the pseudogene TRBV3-2) with TRBJ1-1; no definite D call. Germline lookup yields CDR1 LGHDT and CDR2 YNNKEL (reference sequence). The CDR3 runs to 12 residues. Between the trimmed V and J ends, which lost 8 bases and 4 bases, there was a span of 11 bases. Here the CDR3 DNA reads TGTGCCAGCGGGGAGGTATCCACTGAAGCTTTCTTT. It translates to CASGEVSTEAFF.

The chain recombines TRBV28 with TRBJ2-7, with 7 bases that match TRBD1. CDR3 size: 15 residues. Germline-derived CDR1 and CDR2 are MDHEN and SYDVKM. J was trimmed by 0 bases and V by 6 bases; bases with no gene match: 8. CDR3 sequence reads: CASSIIRTGSYEQYF. CDR3 in DNA: TGTGCCAGCAGCATTATCAGGACAGGCTCCTACGAGCAGTACTTC.

This chain joins TRBV6-5 and TRBJ1-4, with TRBD1 matching 8 bases. This CDR3 has 15 amino acids. V was pared by 5 bases and J by 8 bases, with 10 bases of the junction left unmatched. Germline loops: CDR1 MNHEY, CDR2 SVGAGI. CDR3 sequence: CASSLFRGLGEKLFF. The CDR3 DNA reads TGTGCCAGCAGTCTTTTCAGGGGGCTGGGGGAAAAACTGTTTTTT.

The chain is built from TRBV7-2 and TRBJ2-7; D is perhaps TRBD2 (6 bases). Germline loops: CDR1 SGHTA, CDR2 FQGNSA. Between the trimmed V and J ends, which lost 3 bases and 7 bases, there was a span of 19 bases. This CDR3 spans 15 amino acids. The CDR3 DNA reads as TGTGCCAGCAGCTTTGACCGAGGACTCGCGGGGGAGCAGTACTTC. Amino acid sequence: CASSFDRGLAGEQYF. Filled out from reference TRBV7-2 and TRBJ2-7, the complete variable domain reads GAGVSQSPSNKVTEKGKDVELRCDPISGHTALYWYRQSLGQGLEFLIYFQGNSAPDKSGLPSDRFSAERTGGSVSTLTIQRTQQEDSAVYLCASSFDRGLAGEQYFGPGTRLTVT.

The chain carries TRBV14 and TRBJ1-2; perhaps TRBD1 as D (6 bases). V was trimmed by 5 bases and J by 3 bases, leaving 13 bases between them. CDR1 SGHDN and CDR2 FVKESK come from the germline V gene. The CDR3 length is 14 residues. The CDR3: CASSSRGDYYGYTF. The CDR3, as DNA: TGTGCCAGCAGCTCCAGGGGAGATTACTATGGCTACACCTTC.

The chain links TRBV6-5 to TRBJ2-7, with a tentative D call TRBD1 (6 bases). V was clipped by 5 bases and J by 2 bases, with 7 bases between them. CDR1 is MNHEY and CDR2 is SVGAGI in the germline V gene. The CDR3 extends over 12 amino acids. Here the CDR3 reads CASSRDTYEQYF. The CDR3 nucleotides read TGTGCCAGCAGTCGGGACACCTACGAGCAGTACTTC.

V is TRBV7-6 and J is TRBJ2-5; perhaps TRBD2 as D (6 bases). In germline, CDR1 is SGHVS, CDR2 FNYEAQ. Trimming stripped 7 bases from V and 4 bases from J, with 19 bases between. The CDR3 length is 15 residues. In DNA form, the CDR3 reads TGTGCCAGCACCCCAGCAAGGGGACTCTCAGAGACCCAGTACTTC. Its protein product is CASTPARGLSETQYF.

This clone was observed a few times. The chain has TRBV2 and TRBJ2-2, with a tentative D call TRBD2 (5 bases). V was trimmed by 7 bases and J by 2 bases, leaving 20 bases between them. Germline V gene lookup returns CDR1 SNHLY and CDR2 FYNNEI. The CDR3 spans 17 residues. In DNA form, the CDR3 reads TGTGCCAGCAAGGACGGCGGTGGAGGAAGAAACACCGGGGAGCTGTTTTTT. Encoded protein: CASKDGGGGRNTGELFF. Full variable domain (rest looked up from reference TRBV2 and TRBJ2-2): EPEVTQTPSHQVTQMGQEVILRCVPISNHLYFYWYRQILGQKVEFLVSFYNNEISEKSEIFDDQFSVERPDGSNFTLKIRSTKLEDSAMYFCASKDGGGGRNTGELFFGEGSRLTVL.

The J gene is TRBJ1-2, the V gene TRBV6-1, with 8 bases that match TRBD1. Germline CDR1 MNHNS, CDR2 SASEGT. Trimming took 4 bases from V and 0 from J; bases not matched to a gene: 10. The CDR3 loop spans 17 amino acids. CDR3 in amino acids: CASSARDRLYANYGYTF. The CDR3 nucleotides read TGTGCCAGCAGTGCCCGGGACAGGCTATACGCTAACTATGGCTACACCTTC.

The chain carries TRBV5-4 and TRBJ2-5; no definite D call. V lost 2 bases and J lost 5, with 4 bases in between. The CDR3 extends over 11 amino acids. CDR1 SGHNT and CDR2 YYREEE come from the germline V gene (reference sequence). CDR3 nucleotide sequence: TGTGCCAGCAGCTTTGAGGAGACCCAGTACTTC. Amino acid sequence: CASSFEETQYF.

V usage is TRBV3-1 (or the pseudogene TRBV3-2) and J usage is TRBJ2-5, with D perhaps matching TRBD1 (5 bases). Germline V gene sequence: CDR1 LGHDT, CDR2 YNNKEL (reference sequence). The V end was cut by 3 bases, the J end by 4 bases, with 18 bases between. The CDR3 runs 16 residues. The DNA of the CDR3 is TGTGCCAGCAGCCAGGGTAGGAGCAGGGTGGCAGAGACCCAGTACTTC. Translation gives CASSQGRSRVAETQYF.